The clone carrying this T cell receptor (beta chain) showed up just once. Its antigen is unknown. The data were taken from a study of T cells in Graves' hyperthyroidism and ophthalmopathy. No progression to ophthalmopathy during 18 months of follow-up defined stable disease. The hyperthyroidism was newly diagnosed and had lasted under 2 months; the patients were aged 18 to 65. Orbital computed tomography, thyroid ultrasound, serum thyroxine and TRAb, and clinical symptoms together informed the diagnoses. The trim removed 4 bases at V and 15 bases at J, leaving 21 bases unmatched. The CDR3 runs 16 residues. CDR1 is SGDLS and CDR2 is YYNGEE in the germline V gene. The source material, RNA transcripts, was used to amplify TCR beta CDR3 regions. When the TCR CDR3 underwent first-round RT-PCR, the HTBI primer set was used. TCRdb redid the calling of the multiplex PCR reads with MiXCR, one entry per CDR3 protein. The sample consists of 75,000 to 100,000 distinct CDR3 sequences, 40% of them appearing once.

Whole-study results and caveats: Blood also held most thyroid clonotypes expanded beyond 0.001.

The clonotype originates from a woman in her twenties or thirties with Graves' hyperthyroidism. The chain recombines TRBV9 with TRBJ1-5; the match to TRBD1 covers 8 bases. Sequenced input: peripheral blood or thyroid tissue (not recorded which). The CDR3 spells CASSLGTGRRRQPRHF. The CDR3 DNA follows: TGTGCCAGCAGCTTGGGGACAGGCCGGAGGAGGCAGCCTCGGCATTTT. Combining the CDR3 with reference TRBV9 and TRBJ1-5 gives the whole variable domain DSGVTQTPKHLITATGQRVTLRCSPRSGDLSVYWYQQSLDQGLQFLIQYYNGEERAKGNILERFSAQQFPDLHSELNLSSLELGDSALYFCASSLGTGRRRQPRHFGDGTRLSIL.